A single sample is the source of the 18 T cell receptor beta chains below, sequenced in a study of T cell repertoires in cytomegalovirus infection. TCRdb re-called the reads with MiXCR, one entry per CDR3 protein. The sample has around 770,000 distinct CDR3 sequences, approximately 32% seen once; the top ten hold under 15%. Antigens of these TCRs are unknown. The specimen comprised cultured CD8+ T cells from PBMCs, sampled from culture after CMV antigen stimulation. Every receptor here comes from a human donor in good health (CMV status not recorded). Some clones in this sample may be carry-over from other donors' samples.

This clonotype was picked up many times. V usage is TRBV7-2 and J usage is TRBJ1-5; 8 positions match TRBD1. J lost 6 bases, V lost 4 bases, and 11 bases had no gene match. The germline V gene encodes CDR1 SGHTA and CDR2 FQGNSA. The CDR3 is 16 residues long. Here the CDR3 reads CASSSHPTGERQPQHF. In DNA form, the CDR3 reads TGTGCCAGCAGCTCACACCCGACAGGGGAGCGTCAGCCCCAGCATTTT.

The chain uses TRBV28 and TRBJ1-6; TRBD1 is a possible D gene (5 bases). This CDR3 comprises 14 residues. V gave up 2 bases and J gave up 10 bases, with 12 bases separating them. Germline CDR1 is MDHEN and CDR2 is SYDVKM. The CDR3 region has the DNA TGTGCCAGCAGTTTAACAGGAACGGGGTCACCCCTCCACTTT. Its protein is CASSLTGTGSPLHF.

This clonotype was seen repeatedly, ten times or more. The chain combines TRBV7-6 with TRBJ1-2; D is ambiguous. The CDR3 runs 16 residues. Between the trimmed V and J ends, which lost 5 bases and 8 bases, there was a span of 24 bases. The V gene's germline CDR1 is SGHVS and CDR2 FNYEAQ. The CDR3 protein is CASSPTRGPHFEGYTF. DNA of the CDR3: TGTGCCAGCAGCCCCACTCGAGGGCCGCATTTTGAGGGCTACACCTTC.

V and J are TRBV6-1 and TRBJ1-6, with D perhaps TRBD1 (6 bases). Trimming shortened V by 5 bases and J by 6 bases, and 17 bases separated the two germline ends. Germline CDR1 MNHNS, CDR2 SASEGT. The CDR3 length is 16 residues. The DNA of the CDR3 is TGTGCCAGCAGTTACCTACAACAGGGAGGTAATTCACCCCTCCACTTT. It specifies CASSYLQQGGNSPLHF.

CDR3 sequence reads: CASSLGQVELGSETQYF. The CDR3, as DNA: TGTGCCAGTAGTCTCGGGCAGGTTGAGTTGGGGTCAGAGACCCAGTACTTC. The chain uses TRBV19 and TRBJ2-5; no clear D. Trimming pared 5 bases from V and 4 bases from J, leaving 23 bases between. Germline V gene sequence: CDR1 LNHDA, CDR2 SQIVND (reference sequence). The CDR3 consists of 17 residues.

This chain links TRBV10-3 with TRBJ2-3; 14 bases match TRBD2. Trimming at V came to 10 bases and at J to 0 bases, leaving 3 bases not matched to a gene. In germline, CDR1 is ENHRY, CDR2 SYGVKD. The CDR3 is 15 amino acids. CDR3 protein: CATGTSGGSTDTQYF. CDR3 nucleotides: TGTGCCACCGGGACTAGCGGGGGCAGCACAGATACGCAGTATTTT.

There are many counts of this clonotype. V gene TRBV4-1 combines with J gene TRBJ2-7, with TRBD1 identical over 8 bases. Germline-derived CDR1 and CDR2 are MGHRA and YSYEKL. The CDR3 runs 16 residues. With V trimmed by 1 base and J by 2 bases, 7 bases remained unmatched. CDR3 residues: CASSQGADRATYEQYF. CDR3 in DNA: TGCGCCAGCAGCCAAGGGGCGGACAGGGCCACCTACGAGCAGTACTTC.

In its sample, this clonotype was seen a few times. The chain couples TRBV11-2 to TRBJ2-5, with 8 positions matching TRBD1. Germline V gives CDR1 SGHAT, CDR2 FQNNGV. J lost 5 bases, V lost 5 bases, and 10 bases had no gene match. This CDR3 is built from 15 residues. CDR3 in amino acids: CASSPTDRAAETQYF. The CDR3, as DNA: TGTGCCAGCAGCCCTACGGACAGGGCAGCTGAGACCCAGTACTTC.

This clonotype was counted between two and nine times. This chain connects TRBV6-2 or TRBV6-3 to TRBJ1-2; D remains ambiguous. In germline, CDR1 is MNHEY, CDR2 SVGEGT. Trimming cost V 5 bases and J 2 bases, with 9 bases left between them. The CDR3 sequence is 13 residues long. DNA of the CDR3: TGTGCCAGCAGTAAACTCGACAACTATGGCTACACCTTC. Amino acids: CASSKLDNYGYTF.

This clonotype turned up a few times. This chain joins TRBV2 and TRBJ2-7; D tentatively fits TRBD1 or TRBD2 (6 bases each). The germline CDR1 and CDR2 sequences are SNHLY and FYNNEI. V was cut by 6 bases and J by 9 bases, with 9 bases left in between. The CDR3 has 10 amino acids. DNA for the CDR3: TGTGCCAGCAGCGGGGGCCCGCAGTACGTC. Its protein product is CASSGGPQYV.

This clonotype was detected only a few times. The rearrangement joins TRBV7-9 to TRBJ1-2; D is unclear. Trimming removed 4 bases from V and 2 bases from J, with 14 bases in between. The CDR3 extends over 15 amino acids. Germline assignment: CDR1 SEHNR and CDR2 FQNEAQ (reference sequence). The CDR3 region has the DNA TGTGCCAGCAGCTCCCCCCGGTTTGTGAACTATGGCTACACCTTC. The encoded protein is CASSSPRFVNYGYTF. Full variable domain (outside the CDR3, taken from reference TRBV7-9 and TRBJ1-2): DTGVSQNPRHKITKRGQNVTFRCDPISEHNRLYWYRQTLGQGPEFLTYFQNEAQLEKSRLLSDRFSAERPKGSFSTLEIQRTEQGDSAMYLCASSSPRFVNYGYTFGSGTRLTVV.

The rearrangement joins TRBV14 to TRBJ2-3; TRBD2 aligns across 9 bases. The CDR3 runs to 18 residues. With V trimmed by 3 bases and J by 5 bases, 15 bases remained unmatched. The germline V gene has CDR1 SGHDN and CDR2 FVKESK. CDR3 coding DNA: TGTGCCAGCAGCCATCCGGCGGCTAGCGGGGTGCTGATAGATACGCAGTATTTT. As protein: CASSHPAASGVLIDTQYF.

V is TRBV29-1 and J is TRBJ1-4, with TRBD1 matching over 11 bases. CDR3 length equals 13 residues. The junction had 4 bases not matched to a gene; V was cut back by 7 bases and J by 6 bases. Germline CDR1 and CDR2: SQVTM and ANQGSEA. The CDR3: CSAWTGGDEKLFF. The CDR3 coding sequence is TGCAGCGCCTGGACAGGGGGCGATGAAAAACTGTTTTTT. Together with reference TRBV29-1 and TRBJ1-4, the CDR3 gives the full variable domain: SAVISQKPSRDICQRGTSLTIQCQVDSQVTMMFWYRQQPGQSLTLIATANQGSEATYESGFVIDKFPISRPNLTFSTLTVSNMSPEDSSIYLCSAWTGGDEKLFFGSGTQLSVL.

V gene TRBV18 combines with J gene TRBJ1-1; possible D gene TRBD1, 5 bases. The CDR3 loop spans 16 amino acids. The germline CDR1 and CDR2 sequences are KGHSH and LQKENI. The germline V and J ends were trimmed by 3 bases and 3 bases, with 17 bases remaining between them. This CDR3 reads CASSPSSGTFHTEAFF. The CDR3 bases are TGTGCCAGCTCACCTAGCTCAGGGACCTTCCACACTGAAGCTTTCTTT.

This clonotype has just a few counts. The V and J genes are TRBV7-3 and TRBJ1-2; 10 bases match TRBD1. With 4 bases clipped from V and 8 bases from J, the junction kept 10 bases outside the gene matches. The CDR3 has 15 residues. Per the germline V gene, CDR1 is SGHTA and CDR2 is FQGTGA. The CDR3 DNA follows: TGTGCCAGCAGCTCGACAGGGGGCGTCGGCCTAGGCTACACCTTC. The encoded protein is CASSSTGGVGLGYTF.

A few counts support this clonotype. The V call is TRBV7-3, the J call TRBJ2-5, with D possibly called TRBD1 or TRBD2 (5 bases each). Germline assignment: CDR1 SGHTA and CDR2 FQGTGA. Trimming shortened V by 4 bases and J by 5 bases, and 14 bases separated the two germline ends. The length of the CDR3 is 14 residues. The CDR3 coding sequence is TGTGCCAGCAGCTCAGGGACGGAATTGGAGACCCAGTACTTC. Its translation is CASSSGTELETQYF.

This clonotype was observed many times. The rearrangement joins TRBV27 to TRBJ2-2; either TRBD1 or TRBD2 may fit D (5 bases each). The germline gives CDR1 MNHEY, CDR2 SMNVEV (reference sequence). CDR3 length: 14 residues. The V end lost 3 bases, the J end lost 1 base, and 6 bases lay between the germline ends. The CDR3 DNA is TGTGCCAGCAGTTTTGGGGGGAACACCGGGGAGCTGTTTTTT. It yields the protein CASSFGGNTGELFF.

The rearrangement uses TRBV6-1 and TRBJ2-7, with TRBD1 identical over 7 bases. Trimming cost V 3 bases and J 5 bases; bases outside gene matches: 7. The CDR3 has 14 amino acids. Looked up from germline, CDR1 is MNHNS and CDR2 is SASEGT. The CDR3 bases are TGTGCCAGCAGTGAGCGTCGGGACAGTGACGAGCAGTACTTC. Protein product: CASSERRDSDEQYF.